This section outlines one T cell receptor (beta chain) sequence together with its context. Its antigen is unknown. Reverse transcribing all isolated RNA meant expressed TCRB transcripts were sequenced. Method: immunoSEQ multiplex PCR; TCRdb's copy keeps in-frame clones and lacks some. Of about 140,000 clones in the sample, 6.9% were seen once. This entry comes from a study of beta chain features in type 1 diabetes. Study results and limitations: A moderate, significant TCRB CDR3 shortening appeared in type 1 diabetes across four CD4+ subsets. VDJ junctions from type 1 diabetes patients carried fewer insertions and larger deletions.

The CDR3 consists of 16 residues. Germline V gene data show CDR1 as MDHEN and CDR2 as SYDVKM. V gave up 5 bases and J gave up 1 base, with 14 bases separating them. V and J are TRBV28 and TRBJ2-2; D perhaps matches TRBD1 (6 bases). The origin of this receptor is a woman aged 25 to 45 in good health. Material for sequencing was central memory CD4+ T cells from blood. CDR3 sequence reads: CASSPSGTKNTGELFF. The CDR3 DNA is TGTGCCAGCAGTCCTTCCGGGACAAAGAACACCGGGGAGCTGTTTTTT.